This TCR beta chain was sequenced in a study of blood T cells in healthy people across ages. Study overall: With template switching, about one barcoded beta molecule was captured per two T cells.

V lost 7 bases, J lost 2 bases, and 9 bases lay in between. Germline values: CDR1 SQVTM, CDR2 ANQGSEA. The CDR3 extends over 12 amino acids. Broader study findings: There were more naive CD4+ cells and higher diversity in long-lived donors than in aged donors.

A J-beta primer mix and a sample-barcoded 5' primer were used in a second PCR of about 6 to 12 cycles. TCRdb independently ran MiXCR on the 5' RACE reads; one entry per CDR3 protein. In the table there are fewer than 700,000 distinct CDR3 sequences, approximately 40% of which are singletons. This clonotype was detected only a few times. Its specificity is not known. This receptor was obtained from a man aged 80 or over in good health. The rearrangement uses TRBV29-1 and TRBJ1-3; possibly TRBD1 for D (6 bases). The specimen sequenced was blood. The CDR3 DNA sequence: TGCAGCGCTCGGGACACTGGAAACACCATATATTTT. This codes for CSARDTGNTIYF. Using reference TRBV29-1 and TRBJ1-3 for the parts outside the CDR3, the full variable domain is SAVISQKPSRDICQRGTSLTIQCQVDSQVTMMFWYRQQPGQSLTLIATANQGSEATYESGFVIDKFPISRPNLTFSTLTVSNMSPEDSSIYLCSARDTGNTIYFGEGSWLTVV.